This TCR beta chain was captured in a study of OX40 agonist ivuxolimab in advanced cancers. Study summary: At 0.01 to 10 mg/kg, ivuxolimab was administered intravenously to patients every 2 weeks.

The junction had 14 bases not matched to a gene; V was cut back by 3 bases and J by 6 bases. The CDR3 loop spans 16 amino acids. Germline V gene data show CDR1 as SQVTM and CDR2 as ANQGSEA. TCRdb keeps only in-frame clones here, not all; method: immunoSEQ multiplex PCR. This table has around 6,600 clones, about 70% appearing once. The study's findings and limits: Doses of 0.1 to 3.0 mg/kg were accompanied by clonal expansion of CD4+ and CD8+ blood T cells by week 6.

About this clone itself: What it binds is unknown.

The sequence derives from an adult with an advanced solid tumor such as melanoma, head and neck, liver or kidney cancer. Sequenced here: CD4+ or CD8+ T cells sorted from blood, sampled in a trial of the OX40 agonist ivuxolimab. The J gene is TRBJ2-1, the V gene TRBV29-1; 7 nucleotides align to TRBD1. CDR3: CSVDLGGDSIFNEQFF. CDR3 DNA: TGCAGCGTTGATTTAGGGGGCGATAGCATCTTCAATGAGCAGTTCTTC.